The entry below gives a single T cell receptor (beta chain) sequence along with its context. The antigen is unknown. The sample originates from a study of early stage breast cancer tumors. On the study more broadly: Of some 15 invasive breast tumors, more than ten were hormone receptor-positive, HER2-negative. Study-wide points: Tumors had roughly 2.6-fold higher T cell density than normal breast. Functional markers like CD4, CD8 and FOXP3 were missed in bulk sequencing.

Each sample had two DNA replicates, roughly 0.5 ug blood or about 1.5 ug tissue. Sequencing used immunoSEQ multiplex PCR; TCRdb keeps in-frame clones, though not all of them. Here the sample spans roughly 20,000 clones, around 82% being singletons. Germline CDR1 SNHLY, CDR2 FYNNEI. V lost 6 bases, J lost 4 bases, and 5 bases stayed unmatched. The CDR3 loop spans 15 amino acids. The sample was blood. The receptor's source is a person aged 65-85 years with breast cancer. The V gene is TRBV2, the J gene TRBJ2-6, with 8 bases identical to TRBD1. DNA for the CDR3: TGTGCCAGCAGCGGGACAGGATCGGGGGCCAACGTCCTGACTTTC. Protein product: CASSGTGSGANVLTF.